The rows below give T cell receptor beta chains drawn from one sample of a study of cytomegalovirus exposure and HLA in healthy donors. The data were produced by immunoSEQ multiplex PCR, yet TCRdb's version contains in-frame clones alone and is incomplete. In the table there are under 120,000 clones, approximately 70% of which are singletons. The sequenced sample was PBMCs. The receptor set was obtained from a man aged 25-40 years in good health and CMV-seropositive. The CDR3 runs from the conserved cysteine through the conserved F or W. The order of the fields is J gene, clone size, D gene, V gene, CDR3 DNA, CDR3 protein. A D gene is named only where the DNA matches it firmly. Clone size is given for some rows only: seen once, a few or many times, or a class if the clone is expanded.

>TRBJ1-5|few|NA|TRBV7-2
TGTGCCAGCAGCGCCGAGAACAATCAGCCCCAGCATTTT
CASSAENNQPQHF
>TRBJ2-4|once|TRBD2|TRBV7-8
TGTGCCAGCAGCCCCGACCAGCGGGGGGGCCGCAACATTCAGTACTTC
CASSPDQRGGRNIQYF
>TRBJ2-4|NA|NA|TRBV10-3
TGTGCCATCAGTGAGTCGATTCAACTAGCCAAAAACATTCAGTACTTC
CAISESIQLAKNIQYF
>TRBJ1-4|NA|TRBD1|TRBV5-5
TGTGCCAGCAGCTCCGGGACAGGTGCGAGATATAATGAAAAACTGTTTTTT
CASSSGTGARYNEKLFF
>TRBJ1-2|once|NA|TRBV5-1
TGCGCCAGCAGCTTGAATACAGATTCTAACTATGGCTACACCTTC
CASSLNTDSNYGYTF
>TRBJ2-7|few|TRBD2|TRBV11-2
TGTGCCAGCAGCTTAGATGTTAGCGGGAACGAGCAGTACTTC
CASSLDVSGNEQYF
>TRBJ2-3|NA|TRBD2|TRBV15
TGTGCCACCAGCAGAGGCCTAGCGGTGGGCACAGATACGCAGTATTTT
CATSRGLAVGTDTQYF
>TRBJ2-5|NA|TRBD2|TRBV11-2
TGTGCCAGCAGCTTAGGGACTAGCGGGGGGAAGCAGACCCAGTACTTC
CASSLGTSGGKQTQYF
>TRBJ2-5|NA|TRBD2|TRBV15
TGTGCCACCAGCAGAGTGGCGGGGGGGCGGGGGACCCAGTACTTC
CATSRVAGGRGTQYF
>TRBJ2-6|few|NA|TRBV29-1
TGCAGCGCTTACTCTGGGGCCAACGTCCTGACTTTC
CSAYSGANVLTF
>TRBJ2-7|NA|TRBD1|TRBV7-2
TGTGCCAGCAGCTTAGTGGACAGGCCCTCCTACGAGCAGTACTTC
CASSLVDRPSYEQYF
>TRBJ2-3|NA|NA|TRBV5-1
TGCGCCAGCAGCGTACAGGGATTCACAGATACGCAGTATTTT
CASSVQGFTDTQYF
>TRBJ2-2|NA|TRBD2|TRBV10-3
TGTGCCATCAGAGGGGCTAGCGGTTTAGGCACCGGGGAGCTGTTTTTT
CAIRGASGLGTGELFF
>TRBJ2-5|few|NA|TRBV20-1
TGCAGTGCTAGACGAGAGACCCAGTACTTC
CSARRETQYF
>TRBJ2-7|NA|TRBD2|TRBV5-4
TGTGCCAGCAGCTTGGGACTAGCGGGGGGGCAAGACGAGCAGTACTTC
CASSLGLAGGQDEQYF
>TRBJ1-2|few|NA|TRBV7-9
TGTGCCAGCAGCTTAGGGCAGGGCGGCTATGGCTACACCTTC
CASSLGQGGYGYTF
>TRBJ1-1|few|NA|TRBV5-6
TGTGCCAGCAGCCAATCCCTAGGGGGAAACACTGAAGCTTTCTTT
CASSQSLGGNTEAFF
>TRBJ1-3|NA|NA|TRBV27
TGTGCCAGCAGTGAGGTCTCTGGAAACACCATATATTTT
CASSEVSGNTIYF
>TRBJ1-1|NA|TRBD1|TRBV15
TGTGCCACCAGCTTAGGGACAGGGGTGAGCACTGAAGCTTTCTTT
CATSLGTGVSTEAFF
>TRBJ1-5|few|NA|TRBV18
TGTGCCAGCTCACCGCCCGGGGATCGCAATCAGCCCCAGCATTTT
CASSPPGDRNQPQHF
>TRBJ1-1|NA|NA|TRBV10-3
TGTGCCATCAGCAACTATGGACAGAGAAACACTGAAGCTTTCTTT
CAISNYGQRNTEAFF
>TRBJ2-7|few|NA|TRBV6-1
TGTGCCAGCAGGGAGGGGTTTTGGGGGACTTACGAGCAGTACTTC
CASREGFWGTYEQYF
>TRBJ2-1|NA|NA|TRBV19
TGTGCCAGTAGGGAAGGGGCAATAAGCTATCCAAAGCAGTTCTTC
CASREGAISYPKQFF
>TRBJ1-2|few|TRBD1|TRBV9
TGTGCCAGCAGCAACCGGGACAGGGGATTCCGCTACACCTTC
CASSNRDRGFRYTF
>TRBJ2-6|few|NA|TRBV7-2
TGTGCCAGCAGCTTAGCGGTTCGCAGCTCTGGGGCCAACGTCCTGACTTTC
CASSLAVRSSGANVLTF
>TRBJ2-7|NA|TRBD1|TRBV7-2
TGTGCCAGCAGCCCCGGGACAGCATTCTACGAGCAGTACTTC
CASSPGTAFYEQYF
>TRBJ2-7|NA|NA|TRBV6-6
TGTGCCAGCAGTTATGGTGACAGCTCCTACGAGCAGTACTTC
CASSYGDSSYEQYF
>TRBJ1-1|NA|NA|TRBV7-9
TGTGCCAGCAGCTTAGAATTGGGCGGGGGGCGGACTGAAGCTTTCTTT
CASSLELGGGRTEAFF
>TRBJ1-1|few|NA|TRBV6-6
TGTGCCAGCAGTCTGGAGACGGGGAACACTGAAGCTTTCTTT
CASSLETGNTEAFF
>TRBJ1-1|NA|NA|TRBV2
TGTGCCAGCACCTCAGAGGTAGCGGCACGCGCTTTCTTT
CASTSEVAARAFF
>TRBJ2-1|few|TRBD2|TRBV9
TGTGCCAGCAGCGTCGGCGGGGGCTACAATGAGCAGTTCTTC
CASSVGGGYNEQFF
>TRBJ1-1|NA|NA|TRBV6-5
TGTGCCAGCAGCCGGACAGAATACACTGAAGCTTTCTTT
CASSRTEYTEAFF
>TRBJ2-7|NA|TRBD2|TRBV27
TGTGCCAGCAGCCTACTAGCGGGGGGGGGCGAGCAGTACTTC
CASSLLAGGGEQYF
>TRBJ2-7|NA|TRBD1|TRBV27
TGTGCCAGCAGCCTGTCAGGGACAGCCTACGAGCAGTACTTC
CASSLSGTAYEQYF
>TRBJ1-2|few|NA|TRBV6-4
TGTGCCAGCAGTGAGACCTTTTTATCGACAGGACGAGTAGGCTACACCTTC
CASSETFLSTGRVGYTF
>TRBJ1-1|NA|NA|TRBV7-2
TGTGCCAGCAGCTCCGAGGGTTACACTGAAGCTTTCTTT
CASSSEGYTEAFF
>TRBJ1-2|NA|NA|TRBV25-1
TGTGCCAGCAGTAACAGCTATGGCTACACCTTC
CASSNSYGYTF
>TRBJ1-1|NA|NA|TRBV30
TGTGCCTGGAGTGTCAGGTGCGAGGGCCCTAACACTGAAGCTTTCTTT
CAWSVRCEGPNTEAFF
>TRBJ1-4|NA|NA|TRBV6-4
TGTGCCAGCAGTGCGGGTCTTCACGCGACTCGAAAACTGTTTTTT
CASSAGLHATRKLFF
>TRBJ2-7|few|NA|TRBV2
TGTGCCAGCCCCCCAGGGTTCAGCCGCCACTACGAGCAGTACTTC
CASPPGFSRHYEQYF
>TRBJ1-2|NA|TRBD1|TRBV19
TGTGCCAGTAGTATCCAGACAGGGTCGGTTGGCTACACCTTC
CASSIQTGSVGYTF
>TRBJ1-1|NA|NA|TRBV2
TGTGCCAGCAATGGGGAGGGTGGGGGTCTTGAAGCTTTCTTT
CASNGEGGGLEAFF
>TRBJ2-5|few|NA|TRBV19
TGTGCCAGTAGTAAATCTAACCAAGAGACCCAGTACTTC
CASSKSNQETQYF
>TRBJ2-3|once|TRBD1|TRBV2
TGTGCCAGCATCAAAAACAGGGGGCCAGATACGCAGTATTTT
CASIKNRGPDTQYF
>TRBJ1-6|NA|TRBD1|TRBV5-6
TGTGCCAGCAGCTTTGGGGACAGTAGACCCCTCCACTTT
CASSFGDSRPLHF
>TRBJ2-5|NA|TRBD2|TRBV19
TGTGTCGGTCAAATTGTTGCGGGGGGGACTGGAGAGACCCAGTACTTC
CVGQIVAGGTGETQYF
>TRBJ1-2|few|NA|TRBV30
TGTGCCTGGAAGTCAGGGGTTGATGGCTACACCTTC
CAWKSGVDGYTF
>TRBJ1-2|few|TRBD1|TRBV27
TGTGCCAGCAGTTTGGCGGGACAGGCACCTTTGGGTCCCTACACCTTC
CASSLAGQAPLGPYTF
>TRBJ2-5|once|NA|TRBV7-2
TGTGCCAGCAGCTTAGGGAGGGGGCCTCGGGAGCAGTACTTC
CASSLGRGPREQYF
>TRBJ2-1|NA|TRBD1|TRBV4-1
TGCGCCAGCAGCCGATCCGGGACAGGGGGCGATGAGCAGTTCTTC
CASSRSGTGGDEQFF
>TRBJ1-5|NA|NA|TRBV6-5
TGTGCCAGCAGCCCCCCGGGGAGCGGGCAGCCCCAGCATTTT
CASSPPGSGQPQHF
>TRBJ2-1|NA|NA|TRBV6-1
TGTGCCAGCCGAGAGTTGGCGGGGCTCGGGAATGAGCAGTTCTTC
CASRELAGLGNEQFF
>TRBJ2-1|NA|TRBD1|TRBV9
TGTGCCAGCAGCGTACTGTGGACAGGCAATGAGCAGTTCTTC
CASSVLWTGNEQFF
>TRBJ2-7|NA|NA|TRBV5-4
TGTGCCAGCAGCTTTCGACTCATCTCGGACGAGCAGTACTTC
CASSFRLISDEQYF
>TRBJ1-1|NA|NA|TRBV7-9
TGTGCCAGCAGCTTAAATGGGGCCGAGTATGAAGCTTTCTTT
CASSLNGAEYEAFF